This T cell receptor (beta chain) came from a study of shared clonotypes between healthy human individuals (dated by TCRdb to about 2020). Concerning the study at large: The cohort comprised a couple of women and a few men aged 18 to 49 years. To increase sequencing depth and limit assay-specific biases, different laboratories used diverse techniques to prepare libraries and sequence TCR repertoires. Between about 0.9 and 8.9 billion PBMCs per donor were obtained by leukapheresis. To estimate repertoire size and how much clonotypes are shared between individuals, the study performed deep sequencing of blood TCR repertoires from 4 to 6 healthy adults. Per donor, three plates each were used for CD4 naive and CD4 memory, two for CD8 naive, and one for CD8 memory. Results the study describes overall, beyond this receptor: Sharing across several donors was observed for 5% to 6.5% of naive CD4, over 3% of naive CD8, about 2.3% of memory CD4, and roughly 0.4% of memory CD8 clonotypes. Even with the large sequencing depth, rarefaction of the sorted-subset datasets indicated that sequencing was incomplete. Compared with non-shared clonotypes, the clonotypes found in all four sorted-subset donors had higher generation probabilities. Because the study included a small number of donors, the genetic and exposure-history diversity represented was limited. Sampling was restricted to blood, and TCR repertoires in tissues likely differ from the TCR repertoires found in blood. Pairwise subsampling led to the expectation that sequencing depth would affect the degree of clonotype sharing among donors. Estimated clonotype richness was generally larger for naive than for memory subsets.

The donors were healthy, HIV-negative adults with no recently reported acute infections or vaccinations. Every donor was a Caucasian adult residing in Nashville, Tennessee, USA. CD4+ T cells were enriched through magnetic negative selection, after which naive cells were positively selected on CD45RA and the remaining negative fraction served as the memory subset. After blood collection by leukapheresis, PBMCs were isolated using Ficoll-Histopaque density gradient centrifugation and then cryopreserved in the vapor phase of liquid nitrogen. Analytical flow cytometry was used to check the purity and quantity of every magnetically sorted T cell population. Each sorted fraction had its genomic DNA isolated and then quantified by UV absorbance on a Nanodrop 2000c. This clone was counted a few times. The antigen this receptor binds is unknown. No quality values exist for individual bases; no much larger clone is one base distant.

Using the deep immunoSEQ assay, TCR CDR3 regions were amplified from genomic DNA by multiplex PCR. Genomic DNA extracted from each cell subset was distributed evenly over all wells of several immunoSEQ 96-well plates, and each plate served as one replicate. For sorted subsets, about 200 ng genomic DNA, equal to tens of thousands of T cell genomes, was loaded into each replicate PCR. The purified libraries were quantified using a Qubit 3.0 fluorometer, sized with a Bioanalyzer 2100, and then quantified again using the KAPA Library Quantification kit. Each immunoSEQ 96-well plate was sequenced on its own single-read 150-cycle Illumina NextSeq 550 flow cell. Per the original workflow: Because the immunoSEQ output included only junctional sequences and no quality scores, the filtering could not be the same as the filtering used for full-length reads. To assign V/J genes and CDR3, sequences were annotated using PyIR, a Python wrapper for IgBLAST v1.9, with IMGT germline references. Any read was removed if the V/J assignment was weak (E-value above 1e-6), the CDR3 was missing, or the read contained stop codons, out-of-frame junctions, or ambiguous translated residues. V3J clonotypes were defined as sequences sharing the same inferred V gene, J gene, and CDR3 amino acid sequence. Percentage overlap between repertoires was calculated by dividing the number of shared unique clonotypes by the size of the smaller repertoire. Three approaches were used to assess repertoire richness: RTK rarefaction, the Chao1 estimator, and Recon v2.1 estimates of unobserved clonotypes. Generation probabilities were computed with OLGA for all TCRbeta clonotypes obtained by the gDNA method from several donors. Here the immuneACCESS table is served through TCRdb, limited to in-frame sequences with V and J called. Missing clones are a known gap in these copies; in checked studies unresolved V genes cover under half, and the rest lacks a known reason. The V and J calls and the clone size are those of that table, but D and trimming were determined from the DNA. The sample table contains approximately 940,000 clones; only one count was recorded for 76% of them. The top ten clonotypes cover about 1.5% of the sample.

The CDR3 has 14 amino acids, counting the end cysteine and phenylalanine. Only CDR3 DNA is held: 42 bases, read in frame from base 1. The junction carries 13 bases between V and J, which are trimmed by 8 bases and 5 bases respectively. The germline V gene (reference sequence) supplies CDR1 SEHNR and CDR2 FQNEAQ. Sequencing was done on a sample of memory CD4+ T cells sorted from blood. What this sample's cell subset or site label stands for: CD45RA-negative fraction. The receptor was isolated from a man aged 18 to 29 in good health. The receptor chain draws on TRBV7-9 and TRBJ1-6, and possibly TRBD1, on 5 matching bases. The CDR3 in this case is CASQGTANNSPLHF. The DNA sequence follows: TGTGCCAGCCAGGGAACAGCCAATAATTCACCCCTCCACTTT.